A selection of T cell receptor beta chains follows, all from one sample in a study of T-cell memory formation after mild COVID-19. TCRdb reprocessed the 5' RACE reads with MiXCR, giving one entry per CDR3 protein. The sample carries 150,000 to 200,000 distinct CDR3 sequences, over 20% recorded once. The sequenced sample consisted of PBMCs or a T cell subset sorted from them (not recorded which). The receptors come from an adult woman who had mild COVID-19 (a few samples of this study predate the infection). Cell type and time point are not known. Each CDR3 is given with its conserved first and last residue. A D gene is named only where the DNA matches it firmly. Some rows mark clone size as missing; the rest say once, few, many or name a class of expanded clone.

13 | - | TRBJ1-1 | TRBV30 | - | CAWAEDGNTEAFF | TGTGCCTGGGCAGAGGACGGGAACACTGAAGCTTTCTTT
15 | - | TRBJ2-1 | TRBV12-3/TRBV12-4 | - | CASTYIAFSYNEQFF | TGTGCCAGCACTTATATCGCGTTCTCCTACAATGAGCAGTTCTTC
16 | - | TRBJ2-1 | TRBV5-5 | TRBD2 | CASSWGLASSYNEQFF | TGTGCCAGCAGCTGGGGACTAGCGAGCTCCTACAATGAGCAGTTCTTC
17 | - | TRBJ2-5 | TRBV7-6 | TRBD1 | CASSLGSTGGNGETQYF | TGTGCCAGCAGCTTAGGCTCAACAGGGGGCAACGGAGAGACCCAGTACTTC
17 | few | TRBJ2-3 | TRBV4-3 | - | CASSQDRGTRVLDTQYF | TGCGCCAGCAGCCAAGATCGCGGGACACGTGTATTGGATACGCAGTATTTT
12 | few | TRBJ2-1 | TRBV18 | - | CASAPDSDEQFF | TGTGCCAGCGCTCCGGACAGCGATGAGCAGTTCTTC
16 | - | TRBJ2-1 | TRBV7-8 | TRBD2 | CASSLGTSGSSAEQFF | TGTGCCAGCAGCTTAGGGACTAGCGGGAGTAGCGCTGAGCAGTTCTTC
16 | - | TRBJ1-5 | TRBV7-8 | TRBD1 | CASSLVVVQGVQPQHF | TGTGCCAGCAGCTTAGTGGTTGTACAGGGGGTTCAGCCCCAGCATTTT
15 | - | TRBJ2-7 | TRBV7-9 | - | CASSLGQWSTYEQYF | TGTGCCAGCAGCTTAGGTCAATGGTCTACCTACGAGCAGTACTTC
13 | few | TRBJ2-3 | TRBV29-1 | - | CSVAGLRQDTQYF | TGCAGCGTTGCGGGGTTGCGTCAAGATACGCAGTATTTT
15 | - | TRBJ1-1 | TRBV6-5 | - | CASSYVGAVNTEDFF | TGTGCCAGCAGTTACGTGGGGGCTGTCAACACTGAAGATTTCTTT
16 | few | TRBJ1-2 | TRBV7-9 | - | CASSLPGDRTNYGYTF | TGTGCCAGCAGCTTACCGGGAGACAGGACTAACTATGGCTACACCTTC
17 | - | TRBJ2-2 | TRBV11-3 | TRBD2 | CASSSRTSGRYNGELFF | TGTGCCAGCAGCTCTCGGACTAGCGGGAGGTACAACGGGGAGCTGTTTTTT
12 | many | TRBJ1-5 | TRBV10-2 | - | CASGPGDQPQHF | TGCGCCAGCGGACCAGGGGATCAGCCCCAGCATTTT
14 | few | TRBJ1-1 | TRBV6-4 | - | CASSDGDTNTEAFF | TGTGCCAGCAGTGATGGGGACACGAACACTGAAGCTTTCTTT
16 | - | TRBJ2-3 | TRBV12-5 | - | CASGLVWDTPTDTQYF | TGTGCTAGTGGTTTGGTCTGGGACACCCCAACAGATACGCAGTATTTT
11 | once | TRBJ1-2 | TRBV20-1 | - | CSARANYGYTF | TGCAGTGCGCGGGCCAACTATGGCTACACCTTC
13 | - | TRBJ1-5 | TRBV4-2 | - | CASSPPSNQPQHF | TGTGCCAGCAGCCCCCCAAGTAATCAGCCCCAGCATTTT
13 | few | TRBJ1-5 | TRBV15 | - | CATRNLGAQPQHF | TGTGCCACCCGGAACCTTGGGGCCCAGCCCCAGCATTTT
17 | - | TRBJ2-5 | TRBV24-1 | - | CATSDSPPAGTGETQYF | TGTGCCACCAGTGATTCCCCCCCGGCAGGGACGGGAGAGACCCAGTACTTC
12 | few | TRBJ2-2 | TRBV6-5 | - | CASRSDTGELFF | TGTGCCAGCAGGTCGGACACCGGGGAGCTGTTTTTT
15 | - | TRBJ1-5 | TRBV27 | - | CASSLSGRSNQPQHF | TGTGCCAGCAGTTTATCGGGCAGGAGTAATCAGCCCCAGCATTTT
17 | few | TRBJ2-1 | TRBV4-3 | TRBD2 | CASSLLPGLAGYNEQFF | TGCGCCAGCAGCCTTCTTCCCGGACTAGCGGGATACAATGAGCAGTTCTTC
17 | - | TRBJ2-5 | TRBV4-1 | - | CASSPPVLVPLQETQYF | TGCGCCAGCAGCCCCCCAGTGTTGGTCCCCTTGCAGGAGACCCAGTACTTC
14 | - | TRBJ1-2 | TRBV27 | TRBD1 | CASSPQGVTYGYTF | TGTGCCAGCAGTCCTCAGGGGGTTACCTATGGCTACACCTTC
11 | few | TRBJ2-1 | TRBV24-1 | - | CATSEVDEQFF | TGTGCCACCAGTGAGGTGGATGAGCAGTTCTTC
15 | few | TRBJ2-1 | TRBV20-1 | TRBD1 | CSASPPGTAYNEQFF | TGCAGTGCTAGCCCGCCCGGGACAGCATACAATGAGCAGTTCTTC
14 | - | TRBJ2-1 | TRBV10-3 | - | CAISGLITYNEQFF | TGTGCCATCAGCGGACTGATCACGTACAATGAGCAGTTCTTC
14 | - | TRBJ2-7 | TRBV5-1 | TRBD2 | CASSLGAGEGEQYF | TGCGCCAGCAGCTTGGGAGCGGGAGAGGGCGAGCAGTACTTC
13 | - | TRBJ2-1 | TRBV6-6 | - | CASSWITEGGQFF | TGTGCCAGCAGCTGGATCACCGAAGGGGGGCAGTTCTTC
14 | - | TRBJ2-5 | TRBV4-1 | - | CASSPFSRSETQYF | TGCGCCAGCAGCCCTTTCTCTAGGTCGGAGACCCAGTACTTC
16 | - | TRBJ1-5 | TRBV4-1 | - | CASSQATGAPNQPQHF | TGCGCCAGCAGCCAAGCAACGGGGGCGCCTAATCAGCCCCAGCATTTT
18 | few | TRBJ1-4 | TRBV7-2 | TRBD1 | CASSLDRQGTATNEKLFF | TGTGCCAGCAGCTTAGATAGACAGGGGACGGCAACTAATGAAAAACTGTTTTTT
15 | few | TRBJ2-2 | TRBV7-9 | - | CASSLTSPNTGELFF | TGTGCCAGCAGCTTAACTAGCCCGAACACCGGGGAGCTGTTTTTT
12 | - | TRBJ2-7 | TRBV7-9 | - | CASSFSGREQYF | TGTGCCAGCAGCTTTTCAGGGCGCGAGCAGTACTTC
14 | - | TRBJ1-5 | TRBV6-5 | - | CASRQRVSNQPQHF | TGTGCCAGCAGACAGAGGGTTAGCAATCAGCCCCAGCATTTT
14 | few | TRBJ2-1 | TRBV10-3 | TRBD1 | CAISEGTGFNEQFF | TGTGCCATCAGTGAGGGGACAGGCTTCAATGAGCAGTTCTTC